Listed below are T cell receptor beta chains from one sample, sequenced in a study of shared clonotypes between healthy human individuals. This table comes from immunoSEQ multiplex PCR, and its TCRdb copy is limited to in-frame clones, with some not included. This sample has 1,500,000 or so clones, with around 98.5% found just once. Sequencing was performed on naive CD4+ T cells sorted from blood. These TCRs come from a man aged 25 to 40 in good health. Each CDR3 is given with its conserved first and last residue. Fields, in order: J gene, clone size, V gene, D gene, CDR3 DNA, CDR3 protein. The D gene is left open where the match is weak. Rows give clone size only sometimes, using once, few, many, or a class for an expanded clone.

TRBJ2-3 | - | TRBV5-1 | TRBD2 | TGCGCCAGTGCGAATGGGGGACTAGCGGGCACAGATACGCAGTATTTT | CASANGGLAGTDTQYF
TRBJ2-7 | - | TRBV19 | TRBD1 | TGTGCCAGCAGCTCGATGGGACAGGGGTACGAGCAGTACTTC | CASSSMGQGYEQYF
TRBJ1-4 | once | TRBV28 | - | TGTGCCAGCAGTTTACCCGGATCCGCAGGAAATGAAAAACTGTTTTTT | CASSLPGSAGNEKLFF
TRBJ2-7 | - | TRBV14 | TRBD1 | TGTGCCAGCAGCCAAGATCCCGGGACAGTGTCATGGGAGCAGTACTTC | CASSQDPGTVSWEQYF
TRBJ1-5 | - | TRBV5-8 | - | TGTGCCAGCAGCCAGAGGGGGGCCAGACAGAGGTATCAGCCCCAGCATTTT | CASSQRGARQRYQPQHF
TRBJ2-7 | - | TRBV6-5 | - | TGTGCCAGCAGGAACGTCGCAGGGAACCCATACTTC | CASRNVAGNPYF
TRBJ2-1 | - | TRBV12-5 | - | TGTGCTAGTGGTTTGGACGGGTCCTACAATGAGCAGTTCTTC | CASGLDGSYNEQFF
TRBJ2-1 | - | TRBV9 | TRBD2 | TGTGCCAGCAGCGTAGGAGGAGGAGGACTAGCGGGAGGGGACCTAAATGAGCAGTTCTTC | CASSVGGGGLAGGDLNEQFF
TRBJ1-2 | - | TRBV9 | - | TGTGCCAGCAGCGTAAGCCCAGGGACCAACTATGGCTACACCTTC | CASSVSPGTNYGYTF
TRBJ2-2 | - | TRBV29-1 | - | TGCAGCGTTGGGAGTAATCTTGGACAGTCCTACACCGGGGAGCTGTTTTTT | CSVGSNLGQSYTGELFF
TRBJ2-5 | - | TRBV5-1 | TRBD2 | TGCGCCAGCAGCTTGTACGTTCTAGCGGGATCACAAGAGACCCAGTACTTC | CASSLYVLAGSQETQYF
TRBJ2-1 | once | TRBV5-5 | TRBD2 | TGTGCCAGCAGCATGCTAGCGGGGGCCTACAATGAGCAGTTCTTC | CASSMLAGAYNEQFF
TRBJ2-1 | - | TRBV5-6 | - | TGTGCCAGCAGCTTGAGGGCCCATGAGCAGTTCTTC | CASSLRAHEQFF
TRBJ1-2 | - | TRBV6-5 | TRBD1 | TGTGCCAGCAGCCGACACTCAGGGGGAAATGGCTACACCTTC | CASSRHSGGNGYTF
TRBJ2-2 | - | TRBV5-1 | - | TGCGCCAGCAGCTTGGGGACACCCGGCACCGGGGAGCTGTTTTTT | CASSLGTPGTGELFF
TRBJ2-1 | - | TRBV19 | - | TGTGCCAGTAGTTCCGACCGGGAGAATGAGCAGTTCTTC | CASSSDRENEQFF
TRBJ2-3 | - | TRBV18 | - | TGTGCCAGCTCACCACCGGGACACCACCGGGATACGCAGTATTTT | CASSPPGHHRDTQYF
TRBJ1-4 | - | TRBV25-1 | - | TGTGCCAGCAGTGAATATGGTCCTACAACTAATGAAAAACTGTTTTTT | CASSEYGPTTNEKLFF
TRBJ1-5 | - | TRBV28 | TRBD1 | TGTGCCAGCAGTTCTGGGACAGGGGGCAATCAGCCCCAGCATTTT | CASSSGTGGNQPQHF
TRBJ1-2 | - | TRBV28 | - | TGTGCCAGCAGGGCAAGTGGGGAGGGCTATGGCTACACCTTC | CASRASGEGYGYTF
TRBJ2-3 | - | TRBV5-4 | - | TGTGCCAGCAGCTTAGACAGCGGACGTAGCACAGATACGCAGTATTTT | CASSLDSGRSTDTQYF
TRBJ2-3 | - | TRBV5-6 | - | TGTGCCAGCACCCTTGGTGGGAAGAGAGATACGCAGTATTTT | CASTLGGKRDTQYF